Below, 5 T cell receptor beta chains from the same sample are listed, as sequenced in a study of cytomegalovirus exposure and HLA in healthy donors. Measured with immunoSEQ multiplex PCR; TCRdb has only the in-frame clones, and not every one. The sample records 97,000 or so clones, more than 85% being singletons. The material sequenced was PBMCs. Receptor source: a man between 18 and 35 years old in good health and CMV-seropositive.

This clone was seen just once. This chain links TRBV19 with TRBJ2-7; 8 bases map to TRBD1. The CDR3 contains 14 residues. CDR1 and CDR2 (germline): LNHDA, SQIVND (reference sequence). Trimming cost V 4 bases and J 2 bases; bases outside gene matches: 4. CDR3 nucleotide sequence: TGTGCCAGTAGTAACAGGGGGGAAACCTACGAGCAGTACTTC. The encoded protein is CASSNRGETYEQYF.

This clone is a singleton in its sample. The same CDR3 arises from other DNA sequences in this sample as well. The V and J genes are TRBV28 and TRBJ2-7, with 8 bases lining up with TRBD2. The CDR3 sequence is 13 residues long. The germline gives CDR1 MDHEN, CDR2 SYDVKM. Unmatched junction bases numbered 1, after V lost 6 bases and J lost 0 bases. CDR3 nucleotide sequence: TGTGCCAGCAGAACTAGCGGCTCCTACGAGCAGTACTTC. Translated: CASRTSGSYEQYF.

The rearrangement links TRBV19 to TRBJ1-5; D not certain. This CDR3 is built from 15 residues. The V end lost 1 base, the J end lost 1 base, and 8 bases lay between the germline ends. The germline V gene has CDR1 LNHDA and CDR2 SQIVND (reference sequence). The CDR3: CASSIGFRSNQPQHF. The CDR3 nucleotides are TGTGCCAGTAGTATAGGGTTTCGGAGCAATCAGCCCCAGCATTTT.

This sequence joins TRBV29-1 and TRBJ1-1; 9 positions match TRBD1. Germline-derived CDR1 and CDR2 are SQVTM and ANQGSEA. Trimming at V came to 5 bases and at J to 6 bases, leaving 10 bases not matched to a gene. The CDR3 contains 14 residues. The CDR3 DNA is TGCAGCGTTCTCATGGGACAGGGAAGCCCTGAAGCTTTCTTT. This sequence encodes CSVLMGQGSPEAFF.

V gene TRBV19 combines with J gene TRBJ2-2; no reliable D call. The ends were cut back, 1 base at V and 4 bases at J, with 10 bases in the middle. Germline-derived CDR1 and CDR2 are LNHDA and SQIVND (reference sequence). The CDR3 runs 15 residues. CDR3 amino acids: CASSIGSRGTGELFF. The CDR3 DNA is TGTGCCAGTAGTATAGGGTCTAGAGGCACCGGGGAGCTGTTTTTT.